The clone carrying this T cell receptor beta chain was counted only a few times. The antigen is not known. CD4+ T cells that had been cultured provided DNA sequenced with the Oncomine TCR Beta short-read assay. TCRdb processed the PCR reads anew with MiXCR; each CDR3 protein has one entry. The sample lists more than 3,000 distinct CDR3 sequences, around 40% seen once, with about 50% in the top ten. The sample is drawn from a study of vaccination and CD4 T cells after COVID-19. Study background: SARS-CoV-2 positivity in convalescent patients was established by nasal swab PCR; several had mild and one severe disease.

Germline V gene sequence: CDR1 MNHEY, CDR2 SMNVEV (reference sequence). CDR3 length equals 15 residues. This sample's treatment: approximately 9-day PBMC culture with coronavirus spike peptide pools or control peptides (ViraFEST assay). This TCR came from a human donor who had recovered from COVID-19. The gene calls are TRBV27 and TRBJ2-1; D is possibly TRBD1 or TRBD2 (5 bases each). The DNA end is more similar to TRBJ2-7, so the J call may be wrong. The specimen sequenced was CD4+ T cells from blood, cultured in vitro. This CDR3 is CASSLTGARSPEQYF. CDR3 in DNA: TGTGCCAGCAGTTTAACCGGGGCCCGATCTCCCGAGCAGTACTTC.